This TCR beta chain comes out of a study of regulatory and conventional T cells in RAG deficiency. Broader study findings: Compared with controls, unique Treg TCR beta sequences dropped around 110-fold in Omenn syndrome and CID/AS. Omenn CD25-high CD127-low cells may be activated cells, not true Tregs. Shannon entropy fell and Simpson indices rose in RAG-deficient patients. Omenn patients showed >90% Treg-Tconv overlap and shorter CDR3 lengths.

Trimming removed 3 bases from V and 2 bases from J, with 8 bases in between. This CDR3 spans 14 amino acids. Germline V gene lookup returns CDR1 SGHRS and CDR2 YFSETQ. As for this clone: Its target is not known.

Blood CD4+ CD25-high CD127-low regulatory T cells supplied the genomic DNA template. The assay was immunoSEQ multiplex PCR, and TCRdb's table has in-frame clones only and misses some. The table shows fewer than 10,000 clones, with 89% occurring only once. The sample was also reused in another study, on regulatory T cells. That work adds: Primers: 52 TRBV forward and 13 TRBJ reverse.

The sample consisted of Tregs sorted from blood. The sequence was obtained from a human donor in good health. This sequence joins TRBV5-1 and TRBJ2-2, with D uncertain. In DNA form, the CDR3 reads TGCGCCAGCAGCTGGGCACAAAACACCGGGGAGCTGTTTTTT. Protein: CASSWAQNTGELFF. Full variable domain (remainder filled in from reference TRBV5-1 and TRBJ2-2): KAGVTQTPRYLIKTRGQQVTLSCSPISGHRSVSWYQQTPGQGLQFLFEYFSETQRNKGNFPGRFSGRQFSNSRSEMNVSTLELGDSALYLCASSWAQNTGELFFGEGSRLTVL.